The rows below give T cell receptor beta chains drawn from one sample of a study of blood T cell repertoires in COVID-19. Repertoires were generated with immunoSEQ multiplex PCR, while TCRdb's copy carries only in-frame clones and drops some. In the table there are some 170,000 clones, approximately 90% of which are singletons. The sequenced sample was peripheral blood. The receptors derive from a woman aged 45-60 years with acute or convalescent COVID-19. Each CDR3 is given with its conserved first and last residue. The D gene is left open where the match is weak. Expanded clones get a size class; other rows say once, few or many, or leave the size out.

V gene: TRBV4-3; D gene: .; clone size: .; J gene: TRBJ1-3; CDR3 protein: CASSQDLGNTIYF; CDR3 DNA: TGCGCCAGCAGCCAAGATCTAGGAAACACCATATATTTT
V gene: TRBV7-2; D gene: TRBD1; clone size: .; J gene: TRBJ1-5; CDR3 protein: CASSRTGSNQPQHF; CDR3 DNA: TGTGCCAGCAGCCGGACAGGGAGCAATCAGCCCCAGCATTTT
V gene: TRBV5-5; D gene: TRBD2; clone size: .; J gene: TRBJ2-1; CDR3 protein: CASSLEAGGYNEQFF; CDR3 DNA: TGTGCCAGCAGCTTGGAAGCGGGGGGGTACAATGAGCAGTTCTTC
V gene: TRBV12-1; D gene: .; clone size: .; J gene: TRBJ2-7; CDR3 protein: CASSFAFVLAGGFSYEQYF; CDR3 DNA: TGTGCCAGCAGCTTTGCGTTTGTACTAGCGGGAGGCTTCTCCTACGAGCAGTACTTC
V gene: TRBV5-5; D gene: TRBD2; clone size: .; J gene: TRBJ2-7; CDR3 protein: CASSRSGDGRYEQYF; CDR3 DNA: TGTGCCAGCAGCCGTAGCGGGGATGGTCGGTACGAGCAGTACTTC
V gene: TRBV7-2; D gene: .; clone size: .; J gene: TRBJ1-1; CDR3 protein: CASSRAGRTEAFF; CDR3 DNA: TGTGCCAGCAGCCGCGCAGGGAGGACTGAAGCTTTCTTT
V gene: TRBV5-1; D gene: TRBD1; clone size: .; J gene: TRBJ1-2; CDR3 protein: CASSLRQGDGYTF; CDR3 DNA: TGCGCCAGCAGCTTGCGGCAGGGGGATGGCTACACCTTC
V gene: TRBV3-1/TRBV3-2; D gene: TRBD1; clone size: .; J gene: TRBJ1-2; CDR3 protein: CASSIGQGYNYGYTF; CDR3 DNA: TGTGCCAGCAGCATAGGACAGGGTTATAACTATGGCTACACCTTC
V gene: TRBV10-3; D gene: .; clone size: .; J gene: TRBJ1-2; CDR3 protein: CAISDPVGGAGYGYTF; CDR3 DNA: TGTGCCATCAGTGATCCGGTTGGGGGAGCGGGCTATGGCTACACCTTC
V gene: TRBV6-6; D gene: .; clone size: .; J gene: TRBJ1-1; CDR3 protein: CASSYPRRDLTEAFF; CDR3 DNA: TGTGCCAGCAGTTACCCCAGACGGGATTTGACTGAAGCTTTCTTT
V gene: TRBV12-5; D gene: .; clone size: .; J gene: TRBJ2-1; CDR3 protein: CASGLAQGSEQFF; CDR3 DNA: TGTGCTAGTGGTTTGGCACAGGGTAGTGAGCAGTTCTTC
V gene: TRBV3-1/TRBV3-2; D gene: TRBD2; clone size: .; J gene: TRBJ2-1; CDR3 protein: CASSPRLAGSSYNEQFF; CDR3 DNA: TGTGCCAGCAGCCCTAGACTAGCGGGGTCCTCCTACAATGAGCAGTTCTTC
V gene: TRBV4-3; D gene: .; clone size: .; J gene: TRBJ1-2; CDR3 protein: CASSQDSGYTF; CDR3 DNA: TGCGCCAGCAGCCAAGATAGCGGCTACACCTTC
V gene: TRBV3-1/TRBV3-2; D gene: TRBD1; clone size: few; J gene: TRBJ2-1; CDR3 protein: CASSRSWGQVSYNEQFF; CDR3 DNA: TGTGCCAGCAGCCGCAGTTGGGGACAGGTCTCCTACAATGAGCAGTTCTTC
V gene: TRBV7-9; D gene: .; clone size: .; J gene: TRBJ2-3; CDR3 protein: CASSSGRLTDTQYF; CDR3 DNA: TGTGCCAGCAGCTCGGGGAGGCTCACAGATACGCAGTATTTT
V gene: TRBV9; D gene: TRBD2; clone size: .; J gene: TRBJ2-7; CDR3 protein: CASSGGTSGFHEQYF; CDR3 DNA: TGTGCCAGCAGCGGGGGGACTAGCGGGTTCCACGAGCAGTACTTC
V gene: TRBV5-1; D gene: .; clone size: .; J gene: TRBJ1-1; CDR3 protein: CASSLRNTEAFF; CDR3 DNA: TGCGCCAGCAGCCTCAGGAACACTGAAGCTTTCTTT
V gene: TRBV7-2; D gene: .; clone size: .; J gene: TRBJ1-1; CDR3 protein: CATKGQDWNTEAFF; CDR3 DNA: TGTGCCACCAAGGGGCAGGATTGGAACACTGAAGCTTTCTTT
V gene: TRBV2; D gene: TRBD1; clone size: .; J gene: TRBJ1-1; CDR3 protein: CASSAPAGQGARETEAFF; CDR3 DNA: TGTGCCAGCAGTGCCCCCGCAGGGCAGGGGGCGCGTGAAACTGAAGCTTTCTTT
V gene: TRBV4-1; D gene: .; clone size: .; J gene: TRBJ2-2; CDR3 protein: CASSPLFANTGELFF; CDR3 DNA: TGCGCCAGCAGCCCTCTCTTCGCGAACACCGGGGAGCTGTTTTTT
V gene: TRBV7-2; D gene: .; clone size: .; J gene: TRBJ2-7; CDR3 protein: CAVGGVRTYEQYF; CDR3 DNA: TGTGCCGTCGGGGGAGTTCGGACCTACGAGCAGTACTTC
V gene: TRBV5-1; D gene: .; clone size: .; J gene: TRBJ2-7; CDR3 protein: CASSPAPGSSYEQYF; CDR3 DNA: TGCGCCAGCAGCCCGGCCCCGGGGAGCTCCTACGAGCAGTACTTC
V gene: TRBV5-1; D gene: TRBD2; clone size: .; J gene: TRBJ2-7; CDR3 protein: CASSPRAGGPSYEQYF; CDR3 DNA: TGCGCCAGCAGCCCCCGAGCGGGAGGGCCCTCCTACGAGCAGTACTTC
V gene: TRBV7-8; D gene: TRBD1; clone size: few; J gene: TRBJ2-4; CDR3 protein: CASSLDPRGLLAKNIQYF; CDR3 DNA: TGTGCCAGCAGCTTAGATCCCAGGGGGCTTCTAGCCAAAAACATTCAGTACTTC
V gene: TRBV2; D gene: TRBD2; clone size: .; J gene: TRBJ2-1; CDR3 protein: CATQKRGNWDEQFF; CDR3 DNA: TGTGCCACTCAGAAGCGGGGGAATTGGGATGAGCAGTTCTTC
V gene: TRBV6-5; D gene: .; clone size: .; J gene: TRBJ1-2; CDR3 protein: CASRRAQGGYGYTF; CDR3 DNA: TGTGCCAGCAGACGGGCTCAGGGCGGCTATGGCTACACCTTC
V gene: TRBV6-6; D gene: TRBD2; clone size: .; J gene: TRBJ2-3; CDR3 protein: CASSYPSAGGDTQYF; CDR3 DNA: TGTGCCAGCAGTTACCCATCCGCGGGGGGGGATACGCAGTATTTT
V gene: TRBV14; D gene: TRBD1; clone size: once; J gene: TRBJ1-2; CDR3 protein: CASSQAGTGSGYTF; CDR3 DNA: TGTGCCAGCAGCCAGGCCGGGACAGGGTCCGGCTACACCTTC
V gene: TRBV7-8; D gene: TRBD1; clone size: .; J gene: TRBJ2-7; CDR3 protein: CASSLRQGMSYEQYF; CDR3 DNA: TGTGCCAGCAGCTTAAGACAGGGAATGTCCTACGAGCAGTACTTC